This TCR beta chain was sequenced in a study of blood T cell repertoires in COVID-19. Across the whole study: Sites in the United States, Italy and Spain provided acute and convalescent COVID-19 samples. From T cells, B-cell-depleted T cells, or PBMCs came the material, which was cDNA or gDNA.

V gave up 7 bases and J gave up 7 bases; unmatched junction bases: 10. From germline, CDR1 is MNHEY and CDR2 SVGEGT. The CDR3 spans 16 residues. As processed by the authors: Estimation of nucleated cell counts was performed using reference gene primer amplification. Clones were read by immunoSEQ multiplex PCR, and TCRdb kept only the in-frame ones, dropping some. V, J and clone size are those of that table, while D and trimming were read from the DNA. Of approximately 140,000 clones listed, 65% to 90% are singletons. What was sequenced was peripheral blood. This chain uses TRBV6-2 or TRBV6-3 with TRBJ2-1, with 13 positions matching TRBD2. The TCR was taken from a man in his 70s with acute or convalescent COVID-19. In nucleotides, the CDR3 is TGTGCCAGCACCCCCGTGGGACTAGCGGGAATTAATGAGCAGTTCTTC. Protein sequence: CASTPVGLAGINEQFF.